This T cell receptor (beta chain) was captured in a study of OX40 agonist ivuxolimab in advanced cancers. Study-level information: Three patients had partial responses: one hepatocellular carcinoma, two cutaneous melanoma.

The CDR3 sequence is 15 residues long. J lost 5 bases, V lost 5 bases, and 4 bases had no gene match. Looked up from germline, CDR1 is SGHNT and CDR2 is YENEEA. Data came from immunoSEQ multiplex PCR; TCRdb stores just in-frame clones and leaves some out. The sample carries about 40,000 clones, approximately 90% recorded once. The rearrangement uses TRBV11-3 and TRBJ2-1, with 12 positions matching TRBD2. The sequence derives from an adult with an advanced solid tumor such as melanoma, head and neck, liver or kidney cancer. The sequences come from CD4+ or CD8+ T cells sorted from blood, collected in a trial of the OX40 agonist ivuxolimab. This CDR3 is CASSHGLAGNNEQFF. For the CDR3, the DNA is TGTGCCAGCAGCCACGGACTAGCGGGGAACAATGAGCAGTTCTTC. Full variable domain (remainder filled in from reference TRBV11-3 and TRBJ2-1): EAGVVQSPRYKIIEKKQPVAFWCNPISGHNTLYWYLQNLGQGPELLIRYENEEAVDDSQLPKDRFSAERLKGVDSTLKIQPAELGDSAVYLCASSHGLAGNNEQFFGPGTRLTVL.